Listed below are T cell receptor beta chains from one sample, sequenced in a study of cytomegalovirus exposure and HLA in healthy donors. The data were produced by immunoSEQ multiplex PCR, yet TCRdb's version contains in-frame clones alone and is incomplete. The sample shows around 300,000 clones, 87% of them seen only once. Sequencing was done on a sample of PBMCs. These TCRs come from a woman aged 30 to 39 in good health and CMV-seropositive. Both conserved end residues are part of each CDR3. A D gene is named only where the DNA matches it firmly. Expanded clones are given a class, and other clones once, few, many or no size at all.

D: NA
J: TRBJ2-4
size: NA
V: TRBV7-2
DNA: TGTGCCAGCAGCTTCCCGGGAAACATTCAGTACTTC
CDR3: CASSFPGNIQYF

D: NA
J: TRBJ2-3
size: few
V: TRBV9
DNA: TGTGCCAGCAGCGTAACAGGCACAGATACGCAGTATTTT
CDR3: CASSVTGTDTQYF

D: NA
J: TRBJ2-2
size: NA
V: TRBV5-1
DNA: TGCGCCAGCAGCTTAACGACCACCACGATGGACAGTTCGAACACCGGGGAGCTGTTTTTT
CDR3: CASSLTTTTMDSSNTGELFF

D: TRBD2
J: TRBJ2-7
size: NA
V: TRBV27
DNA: TGTGCCAGCAGTGCTAGCGGGGGATACGAGCAGTACTTC
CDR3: CASSASGGYEQYF

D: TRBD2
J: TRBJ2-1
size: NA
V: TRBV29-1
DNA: TGCAGCGTAATAGGGACTAGCGGGAGGTTACGAAGCAATGAGCAGTTCTTC
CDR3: CSVIGTSGRLRSNEQFF

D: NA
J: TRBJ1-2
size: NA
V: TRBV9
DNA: TGTGCCAGCAGCGCCGGCCTTACCCTGACCCGAGATGGCTACACCTTC
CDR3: CASSAGLTLTRDGYTF

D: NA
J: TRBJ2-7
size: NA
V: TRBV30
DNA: TGTGCCTGGTCTTACGGGAGCTCCTACGAGCAGTACTTC
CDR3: CAWSYGSSYEQYF

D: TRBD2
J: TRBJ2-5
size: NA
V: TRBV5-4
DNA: TGTGCCAGCAGCCCGGGACTAGCGGGGGCCCAAGAGACCCAGTACTTC
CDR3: CASSPGLAGAQETQYF

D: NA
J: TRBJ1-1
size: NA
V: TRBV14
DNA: TGTGCCAGCAGCCAAGCGTGGAACACTGAAGCTTTCTTT
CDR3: CASSQAWNTEAFF

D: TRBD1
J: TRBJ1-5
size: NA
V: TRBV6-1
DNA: TGTGCCAGCAGTGAATTTAGGACAGGTAATCAGCCCCAGCATTTT
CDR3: CASSEFRTGNQPQHF

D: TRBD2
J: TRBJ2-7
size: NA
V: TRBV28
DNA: TGTGCCAGCACCCGGGGGGGCGCGGGGACCTACGAGCAGTACTTC
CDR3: CASTRGGAGTYEQYF

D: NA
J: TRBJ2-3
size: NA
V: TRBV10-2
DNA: TGCGCCAGCGCTCCCCAGACTAGACGCACAGATACGCAGTATTTT
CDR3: CASAPQTRRTDTQYF

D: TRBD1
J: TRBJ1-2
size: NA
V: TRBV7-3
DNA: TGTGCCAGCAGCCCGGGGACCGGACAGGGGGGCTCATTATCCCCGGCTGATGGCTACACCTTC
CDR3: CASSPGTGQGGSLSPADGYTF

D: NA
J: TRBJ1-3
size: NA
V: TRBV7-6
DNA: TGTGCCAGCAGCTTAGACCCAACCCTGGGAAACACCATATATTTT
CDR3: CASSLDPTLGNTIYF

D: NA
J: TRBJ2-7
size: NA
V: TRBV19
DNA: TGTGCCAGTAGCACAGGGAACTCCTACGAGCAGTACTTC
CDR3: CASSTGNSYEQYF

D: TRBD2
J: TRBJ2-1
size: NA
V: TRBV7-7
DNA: TGTGCCAGCAGCTTAGGATTGACTAGCGGGGGTAACAATGAGCAGTTCTTC
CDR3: CASSLGLTSGGNNEQFF

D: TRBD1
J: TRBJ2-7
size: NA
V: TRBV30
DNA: TGTGCCTGGAGCGCCCTTACAGGGGGCCGCGGCTACGAGCAGTACTTC
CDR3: CAWSALTGGRGYEQYF

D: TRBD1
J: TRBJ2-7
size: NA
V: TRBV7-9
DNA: TGTGCCAGCAGGACCGGGACAGGGGCCGAGCAGTACTTC
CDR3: CASRTGTGAEQYF

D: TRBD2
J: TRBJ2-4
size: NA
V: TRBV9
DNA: TGTGCCAGCAGCGCCACCGGGACTAGCGGGTACATTCAGTACTTC
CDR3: CASSATGTSGYIQYF

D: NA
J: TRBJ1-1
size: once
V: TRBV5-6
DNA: TGTGCCAGCAGCCGCTCACTGAACACTGAAGCTTTCTTT
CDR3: CASSRSLNTEAFF

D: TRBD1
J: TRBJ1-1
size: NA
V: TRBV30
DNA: TGTGCCTGGAATACGGGGACAGGGGGTGAAGCTTTCTTT
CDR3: CAWNTGTGGEAFF

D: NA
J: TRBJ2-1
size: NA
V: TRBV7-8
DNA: TGTGCCAGCAGCCTATACCAGGGGTTAGTGAATGAGCAGTTCTTC
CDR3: CASSLYQGLVNEQFF

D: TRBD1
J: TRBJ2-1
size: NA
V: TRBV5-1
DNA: TGCGCCAGCAGCTTGTCAGGGGGCTACAATGAGCAGTTCTTC
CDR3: CASSLSGGYNEQFF

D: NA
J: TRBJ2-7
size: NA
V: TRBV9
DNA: TGTGCCAGCAGCGTAGAATCCGGGGAAACCTACGAGCAGTACTTC
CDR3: CASSVESGETYEQYF

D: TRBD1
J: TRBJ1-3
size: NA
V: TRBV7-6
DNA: TGTGCCAGCAGCGCACGGGACAGCGTCTCTGGAAACACCATATATTTT
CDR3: CASSARDSVSGNTIYF

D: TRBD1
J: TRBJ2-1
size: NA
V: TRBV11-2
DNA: TGTGCCAGCAGCCCACGGTATTCCCAGACAGGGGGCGCGGGAAATGAGCAGTTCTTC
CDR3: CASSPRYSQTGGAGNEQFF

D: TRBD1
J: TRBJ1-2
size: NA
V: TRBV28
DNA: TGTGCCAGCAGTACCGGGACAGCCTATGGCTACACCTTC
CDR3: CASSTGTAYGYTF

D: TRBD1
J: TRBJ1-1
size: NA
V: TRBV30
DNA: TGTGCCCGGGACAGGGGGCTGTCGGGCACTGAAGCTTTCTTT
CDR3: CARDRGLSGTEAFF